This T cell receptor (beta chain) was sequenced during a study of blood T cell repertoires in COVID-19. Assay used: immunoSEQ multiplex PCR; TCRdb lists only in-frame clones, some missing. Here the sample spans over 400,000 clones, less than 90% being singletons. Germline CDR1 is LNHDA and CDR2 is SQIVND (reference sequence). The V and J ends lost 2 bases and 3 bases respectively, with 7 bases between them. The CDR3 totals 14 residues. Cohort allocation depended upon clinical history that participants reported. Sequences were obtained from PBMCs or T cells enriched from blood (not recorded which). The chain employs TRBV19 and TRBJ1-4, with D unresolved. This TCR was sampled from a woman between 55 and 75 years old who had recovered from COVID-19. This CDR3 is CASSIRSPNEKLFF. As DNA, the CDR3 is TGTGCCAGTAGTATACGCAGTCCTAATGAAAAACTGTTTTTT.